These T cell receptor beta chains were read from a single sample in a study of PD-1 blockade in mismatch repair-deficient tumors. The repertoire was sequenced with immunoSEQ multiplex PCR; TCRdb's copy has only in-frame clones and lacks some. The data contain 14,000 or so clones, roughly 88% of them singletons. The material was PBMCs, obtained roughly 15 weeks after starting pembrolizumab. Every receptor here comes from an adult with mismatch repair-deficient cancer. CDR3s include the opening cysteine and the closing phenylalanine or tryptophan. The D gene is left open where the match is weak. Size tells how often a clone was seen (once, few, many) or the class of an expanded clone, and some rows leave it out.

d_call: NA; j_call: TRBJ2-3; v_call: TRBV19; clone_size: NA; cdr3_aa: CASSTGLRDTQYF; cdr3_nt: TGTGCCAGTAGCACAGGGCTCCGAGATACGCAGTATTTT
d_call: NA; j_call: TRBJ1-1; v_call: TRBV7-9; clone_size: NA; cdr3_aa: CASSLVAQSLSEAFF; cdr3_nt: TGTGCCAGCAGCTTAGTTGCACAGAGTCTTTCCGAAGCTTTCTTT
d_call: TRBD1; j_call: TRBJ2-1; v_call: TRBV28; clone_size: NA; cdr3_aa: CASSRWDRGHEQFF; cdr3_nt: TGTGCCAGCAGTCGCTGGGACAGGGGCCATGAGCAGTTCTTC
d_call: NA; j_call: TRBJ2-4; v_call: TRBV27; clone_size: once; cdr3_aa: CASSSPGLGVSKNIQYF; cdr3_nt: TGTGCCAGCAGTTCTCCGGGACTTGGGGTTTCGAAAAACATTCAGTACTTC
d_call: NA; j_call: TRBJ2-3; v_call: TRBV19; clone_size: NA; cdr3_aa: CASSILGVVGTDTQYF; cdr3_nt: TGTGCCAGTAGTATTCTCGGGGTGGTCGGCACAGATACGCAGTATTTT
d_call: NA; j_call: TRBJ1-2; v_call: TRBV7-6; clone_size: NA; cdr3_aa: CASSLGPANYGYTF; cdr3_nt: TGTGCCAGCAGCTTAGGTCCGGCTAACTATGGCTACACCTTC
d_call: TRBD2; j_call: TRBJ2-5; v_call: TRBV7-7; clone_size: NA; cdr3_aa: CASSPRLAGGETQYF; cdr3_nt: TGTGCCAGCAGCCCCCGGCTAGCGGGAGGGGAGACCCAGTACTTC
d_call: NA; j_call: TRBJ2-2; v_call: TRBV9; clone_size: NA; cdr3_aa: CASSVGLLVAGELFF; cdr3_nt: TGTGCCAGCAGCGTAGGACTATTGGTGGCCGGGGAGCTGTTTTTT
d_call: NA; j_call: TRBJ2-7; v_call: TRBV28; clone_size: few; cdr3_aa: CASSPTGASGGYEQYF; cdr3_nt: TGTGCCAGCAGTCCCACGGGGGCCTCGGGGGGCTACGAGCAGTACTTC
d_call: NA; j_call: TRBJ2-7; v_call: TRBV10-3; clone_size: NA; cdr3_aa: CAISEGQGFEQYF; cdr3_nt: TGTGCCATCAGCGAGGGGCAGGGCTTCGAGCAGTACTTC
d_call: TRBD2; j_call: TRBJ2-1; v_call: TRBV19; clone_size: NA; cdr3_aa: CASRSGGSLPEQFF; cdr3_nt: TGTGCCAGTAGGTCAGGCGGGAGTCTTCCTGAGCAGTTCTTC
d_call: NA; j_call: TRBJ1-5; v_call: TRBV30; clone_size: NA; cdr3_aa: CAWSSSVGNQPQHF; cdr3_nt: TGTGCCTGGAGCTCCTCGGTGGGCAATCAGCCCCAGCATTTT
d_call: NA; j_call: TRBJ1-1; v_call: TRBV2; clone_size: NA; cdr3_aa: CASSQQGNTEAFF; cdr3_nt: TGTGCCAGCAGTCAACAGGGAAACACTGAAGCTTTCTTT
d_call: NA; j_call: TRBJ2-6; v_call: TRBV10-3; clone_size: NA; cdr3_aa: CAIKAPTGANVLTF; cdr3_nt: TGTGCCATCAAGGCTCCGACAGGGGCCAACGTCCTGACTTTC
d_call: NA; j_call: TRBJ2-6; v_call: TRBV7-3; clone_size: NA; cdr3_aa: CASSLGSSGANVLTF; cdr3_nt: TGTGCCAGCAGCTTGGGGAGCTCTGGGGCCAACGTCCTGACTTTC
d_call: TRBD2; j_call: TRBJ2-7; v_call: TRBV5-1; clone_size: medium-sized; cdr3_aa: CASSLVPGGEYEQYF; cdr3_nt: TGCGCCAGCAGCTTGGTTCCGGGAGGGGAATACGAGCAGTACTTC
d_call: NA; j_call: TRBJ2-3; v_call: TRBV28; clone_size: NA; cdr3_aa: CASSLWGGSTDTQYF; cdr3_nt: TGTGCCAGCAGTTTATGGGGCGGGAGCACAGATACGCAGTATTTT
d_call: NA; j_call: TRBJ1-4; v_call: TRBV5-1; clone_size: NA; cdr3_aa: CASSLDYPGEKLFF; cdr3_nt: TGCGCCAGCAGCTTGGACTACCCAGGGGAAAAACTGTTTTTT
d_call: TRBD1; j_call: TRBJ2-7; v_call: TRBV27; clone_size: NA; cdr3_aa: CASSLGGHEQYF; cdr3_nt: TGTGCCAGCAGCCTAGGGGGCCACGAGCAGTACTTC
d_call: TRBD2; j_call: TRBJ2-5; v_call: TRBV6-5; clone_size: NA; cdr3_aa: CASSPRTSGETQYF; cdr3_nt: TGTGCCAGCAGCCCCCGGACTAGCGGGGAGACCCAGTACTTC
d_call: NA; j_call: TRBJ2-5; v_call: TRBV7-9; clone_size: NA; cdr3_aa: CASSLDLEETQYF; cdr3_nt: TGTGCCAGCAGCTTAGATTTAGAAGAGACCCAGTACTTC
d_call: TRBD2; j_call: TRBJ2-1; v_call: TRBV6-5; clone_size: NA; cdr3_aa: CASTRDYSSYNEQFF; cdr3_nt: TGTGCCAGCACCAGGGACTACAGCTCCTACAATGAGCAGTTCTTC
d_call: TRBD1; j_call: TRBJ1-1; v_call: TRBV7-6; clone_size: NA; cdr3_aa: CASSRETGAGTEAFF; cdr3_nt: TGTGCCAGCAGCAGGGAGACAGGGGCCGGCACTGAAGCTTTCTTT
d_call: NA; j_call: TRBJ2-7; v_call: TRBV7-2; clone_size: few; cdr3_aa: CASSLAGHSYEQYF; cdr3_nt: TGTGCCAGCAGCTTAGCGGGACACTCCTACGAGCAGTACTTC
d_call: TRBD1; j_call: TRBJ1-3; v_call: TRBV6-5; clone_size: NA; cdr3_aa: CASSYSPQGSGNTIYF; cdr3_nt: TGTGCCAGCAGTTACTCCCCACAGGGGTCCGGAAACACCATATATTTT
d_call: NA; j_call: TRBJ2-6; v_call: TRBV6-1; clone_size: NA; cdr3_aa: CASRQGTGANVLTF; cdr3_nt: TGTGCCAGCAGGCAGGGAACTGGGGCCAACGTCCTGACTTTC
d_call: TRBD2; j_call: TRBJ2-3; v_call: TRBV7-8; clone_size: once; cdr3_aa: CASSLGLARGTDTQYF; cdr3_nt: TGTGCCAGCAGCTTAGGACTAGCCCGAGGCACAGATACGCAGTATTTT
d_call: NA; j_call: TRBJ1-1; v_call: TRBV29-1; clone_size: NA; cdr3_aa: CSVIRGGSEAFF; cdr3_nt: TGCAGCGTTATCAGGGGAGGGTCTGAAGCTTTCTTT
d_call: NA; j_call: TRBJ1-3; v_call: TRBV5-1; clone_size: NA; cdr3_aa: CASSAQGSGNTIYF; cdr3_nt: TGCGCCAGCAGCGCACAGGGCTCTGGAAACACCATATATTTT
d_call: NA; j_call: TRBJ2-7; v_call: TRBV4-2; clone_size: NA; cdr3_aa: CASSQNRGGSYEQYF; cdr3_nt: TGTGCCAGCAGCCAAAATAGGGGGGGCTCCTACGAGCAGTACTTC
d_call: TRBD2; j_call: TRBJ2-1; v_call: TRBV30; clone_size: NA; cdr3_aa: CAWSMLAGRSADNEQFF; cdr3_nt: TGTGCCTGGAGTATGCTAGCGGGAAGGTCCGCGGACAATGAGCAGTTCTTC
d_call: NA; j_call: TRBJ2-1; v_call: TRBV18; clone_size: NA; cdr3_aa: CASSPDSYNEQFF; cdr3_nt: TGTGCCAGCTCACCGGACAGTTACAATGAGCAGTTCTTC
d_call: TRBD1; j_call: TRBJ2-7; v_call: TRBV5-1; clone_size: NA; cdr3_aa: CASSLQGVSYEQYF; cdr3_nt: TGCGCCAGCAGCTTACAGGGGGTGTCCTACGAGCAGTACTTC
d_call: TRBD1; j_call: TRBJ1-4; v_call: TRBV2; clone_size: once; cdr3_aa: CASTRSGQGWEKLFF; cdr3_nt: TGTGCCAGCACCCGTTCGGGACAGGGGTGGGAAAAACTGTTTTTT
d_call: TRBD1; j_call: TRBJ2-7; v_call: TRBV6-1; clone_size: NA; cdr3_aa: CASSNGQGAPYEQYF; cdr3_nt: TGTGCCAGCAGTAACGGACAGGGGGCACCCTACGAGCAGTACTTC
d_call: NA; j_call: TRBJ2-1; v_call: TRBV29-1; clone_size: NA; cdr3_aa: CSVDLALDEQFF; cdr3_nt: TGCAGCGTTGATCTAGCGCTCGATGAGCAGTTCTTC
d_call: TRBD1; j_call: TRBJ1-4; v_call: TRBV28; clone_size: once; cdr3_aa: CASSLPRTGITSSEKLFF; cdr3_nt: TGTGCCAGCAGTTTACCTCGGACAGGGATTACATCCTCTGAAAAACTGTTTTTT
d_call: TRBD1; j_call: TRBJ2-7; v_call: TRBV6-1; clone_size: NA; cdr3_aa: CASRDRGTYEQYF; cdr3_nt: TGTGCCAGCAGGGACAGGGGTACCTACGAGCAGTACTTC